What follows describes a single T cell receptor beta chain. The sample is drawn from a study of control samples from healthy donors and cancer patients. Sequenced by immunoSEQ multiplex PCR; TCRdb stores in-frame clones only, minus some. The sample has 45,000 to 70,000 clones, 85% to 95% seen once; the top ten hold about 0.91%. The germline gives CDR1 SGDLS, CDR2 YYNGEE. The CDR3 runs to 17 residues. Trimming removed 3 bases from V and 2 bases from J; junction bases left unmatched: 9. The source is a man aged 25 to 40 with colorectal cancer. The sequencing sample was made of PBMCs. The chain recombines TRBV9 with TRBJ1-3; TRBD1 aligns across 9 bases. As DNA, the CDR3 is TGTGCCAGCAGCGCTACTGGAGGACAGGGGACTGGAAACACCATATATTTT. This gives the protein CASSATGGQGTGNTIYF.